The clone carrying this T cell receptor beta chain was counted ten times or more. Its antigen remains unknown. Using RNA transcripts as the source, TCR beta CDR3 regions were amplified. The HTBI primer set served for first-round RT-PCR of the TCR CDR3. TCRdb itself ran the multiplex PCR reads through MiXCR, one entry per CDR3 protein. Of around 500,000 distinct CDR3 sequences in the sample, around 13% were seen once. The CDR3 contains 16 residues. From germline, CDR1 is MNHGY and CDR2 SVAAGI. Trimming pared 0 bases from V and 4 bases from J, leaving 12 bases between. Graves' hyperthyroidism without ophthalmopathy progression within 18 months was termed stable. Uncontrolled infections, other autoimmune diseases, pregnancy or lactation led to exclusion of patients. PBMCs were obtained from 7.5 to 10 ml fresh peripheral blood. The sample originates from a study of T cells in Graves' hyperthyroidism and ophthalmopathy.

Study results and limitations: Appearing also in blood were most of the thyroid clonotypes expanded above 0.001.

Sequencing was performed on blood. This receptor was taken from a woman between 40 and 55 years old with Graves' hyperthyroidism. The chain uses TRBV6-9 and TRBJ1-4; D not certain. CDR3 protein: CASSYSVRGDNEKLFF. Here the CDR3 DNA reads TGTGCCAGCAGTTATTCGGTGCGAGGAGATAATGAAAAACTGTTTTTT.